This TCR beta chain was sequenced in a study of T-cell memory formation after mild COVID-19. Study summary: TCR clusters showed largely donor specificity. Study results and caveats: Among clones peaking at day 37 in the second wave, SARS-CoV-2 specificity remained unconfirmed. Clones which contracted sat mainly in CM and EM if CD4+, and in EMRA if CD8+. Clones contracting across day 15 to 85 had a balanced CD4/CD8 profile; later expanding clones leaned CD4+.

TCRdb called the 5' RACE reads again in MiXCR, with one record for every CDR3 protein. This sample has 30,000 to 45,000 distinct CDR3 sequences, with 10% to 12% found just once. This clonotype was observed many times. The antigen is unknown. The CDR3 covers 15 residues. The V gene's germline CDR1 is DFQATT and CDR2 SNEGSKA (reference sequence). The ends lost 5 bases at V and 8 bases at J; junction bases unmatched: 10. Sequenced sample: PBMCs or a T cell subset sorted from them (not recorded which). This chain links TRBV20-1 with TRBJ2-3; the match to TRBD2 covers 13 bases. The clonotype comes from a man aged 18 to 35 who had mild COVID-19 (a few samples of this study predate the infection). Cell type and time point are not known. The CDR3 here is CSAQRTSGGRITQYF. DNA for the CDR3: TGCAGTGCTCAAAGGACTAGCGGGGGCCGCATTACGCAGTATTTT.